This T cell receptor (beta chain) appears in the sequencing data of a study of OX40 agonist ivuxolimab in advanced cancers. Study information: An anti-OX40 (CD134) antibody with agonistic activity, ivuxolimab, was administered to patients. Three individuals attained partial responses, comprising one hepatocellular carcinoma case and two cutaneous melanoma cases. General study points: Normalized T-cell clonal expansion was also low in a subset of nonresponders.

This clone occurred a few times. Antigen unknown. The CDR3 loop spans 12 amino acids. V lost 0 bases and J lost 6, with 7 bases in between. Per germline, CDR1 SGHDT and CDR2 YYEEEE. The repertoire was sequenced with immunoSEQ multiplex PCR; TCRdb's copy has only in-frame clones and lacks some. This sample has approximately 25,000 clones, with approximately 80% found just once. The source was CD4+ or CD8+ T cells sorted from blood, collected in a trial of the OX40 agonist ivuxolimab. The sequence was collected from an adult with an advanced solid tumor such as melanoma, head and neck, liver or kidney cancer. The rearrangement joins TRBV5-6 to TRBJ2-7; D unclear. DNA of the CDR3: TGTGCCAGCAGCTTGGATCACGGCGAGCAGTACTTC. It is translated as CASSLDHGEQYF. The full variable domain, its missing parts supplied by reference TRBV5-6 and TRBJ2-7, is DAGVTQSPTHLIKTRGQQVTLRCSPKSGHDTVSWYQQALGQGPQFIFQYYEEEERQRGNFPDRFSGHQFPNYSSELNVNALLLGDSALYLCASSLDHGEQYFGPGTRLTVT.